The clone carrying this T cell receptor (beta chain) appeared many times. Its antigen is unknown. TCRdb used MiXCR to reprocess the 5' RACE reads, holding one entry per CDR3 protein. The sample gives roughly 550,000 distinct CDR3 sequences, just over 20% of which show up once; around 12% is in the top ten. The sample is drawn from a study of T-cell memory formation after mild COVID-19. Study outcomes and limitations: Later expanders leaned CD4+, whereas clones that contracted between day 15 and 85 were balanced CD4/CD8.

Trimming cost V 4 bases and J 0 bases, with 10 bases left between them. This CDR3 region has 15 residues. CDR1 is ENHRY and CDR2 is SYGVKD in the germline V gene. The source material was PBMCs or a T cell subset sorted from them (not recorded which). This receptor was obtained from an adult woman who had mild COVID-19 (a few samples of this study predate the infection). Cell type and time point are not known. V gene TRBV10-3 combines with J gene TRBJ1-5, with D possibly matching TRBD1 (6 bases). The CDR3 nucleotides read TGTGCCATCAGTGGACCAGGGGATAGCAATCAGCCCCAGCATTTT. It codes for CAISGPGDSNQPQHF.